The present TCR beta chain was sequenced within a study of blood T cell repertoires in COVID-19. The wider study: Samples came from the United States, Italy and Spain, spanning acute and convalescent COVID-19.

Only one count was recorded for this clone. Enrollees, roughly 18 to 89 years old, lived in 25 or so US areas. The trim removed 4 bases at V and 6 bases at J, leaving 6 bases unmatched. CDR3 length: 14 amino acids. CDR1 is SGDLS, CDR2 YYNGEE, per germline. Libraries were prepared by immunoSEQ multiplex PCR; TCRdb keeps only in-frame clonotypes and omits some of them. The sample contains 250,000 to 400,000 clones, roughly 90% of which appear only once. Sequences were obtained from PBMCs or T cells enriched from blood (not recorded which). This TCR came from a man aged 55 to 70 who had recovered from COVID-19. The chain carries TRBV9 and TRBJ2-2; 7 bases are a match to TRBD1. The CDR3 region is CASSLGQTPGELFF. In DNA, the CDR3 is TGTGCCAGCAGCCTGGGACAGACTCCCGGGGAGCTGTTTTTT.